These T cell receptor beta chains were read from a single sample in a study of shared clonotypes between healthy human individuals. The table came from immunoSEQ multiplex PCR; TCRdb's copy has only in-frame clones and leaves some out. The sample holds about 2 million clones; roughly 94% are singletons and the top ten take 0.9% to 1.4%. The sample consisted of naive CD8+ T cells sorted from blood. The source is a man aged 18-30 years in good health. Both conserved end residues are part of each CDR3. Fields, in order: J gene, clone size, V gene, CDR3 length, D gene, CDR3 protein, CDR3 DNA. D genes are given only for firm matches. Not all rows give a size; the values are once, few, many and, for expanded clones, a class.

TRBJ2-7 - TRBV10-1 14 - CASSDWQGAHEQYF TGCGCCAGCAGTGACTGGCAGGGTGCCCACGAGCAGTACTTC
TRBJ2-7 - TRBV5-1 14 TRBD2 CASSLGGEGYEQYF TGCGCCAGCAGCTTGGGTGGGGAGGGCTACGAGCAGTACTTC
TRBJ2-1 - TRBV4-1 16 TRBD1 CASSQDRWTGDNEQFF TGCGCCAGCAGCCAAGATAGGTGGACAGGGGACAATGAGCAGTTCTTC
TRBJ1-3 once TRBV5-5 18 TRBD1 CASSSTLGTAVDGNTIYF TGTGCCAGCAGCTCTACCTTAGGGACAGCGGTTGATGGAAACACCATATATTTT
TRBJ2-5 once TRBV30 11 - CACETAGTQYF TGTGCCTGTGAGACCGCGGGGACCCAGTACTTC
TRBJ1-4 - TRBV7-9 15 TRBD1 CASSQTGTGYEKLFF TGTGCCAGCAGCCAGACCGGGACAGGGTACGAAAAACTGTTTTTT
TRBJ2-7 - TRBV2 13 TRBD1 CASRISGGGEQYF TGTGCCAGCCGAATTTCAGGGGGTGGCGAGCAGTACTTC
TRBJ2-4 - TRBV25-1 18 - CASRDHLRDPLAKNIQYF TGTGCCAGCAGAGATCACCTCCGGGACCCCTTAGCCAAAAACATTCAGTACTTC
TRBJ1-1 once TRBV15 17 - CATSRGADTRMNTEAFF TGTGCCACCAGCAGAGGGGCAGACACCCGCATGAACACTGAAGCTTTCTTT
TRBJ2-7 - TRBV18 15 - CASSPPRQGSYEQYF TGTGCCAGCTCACCACCCCGGCAGGGGTCCTACGAGCAGTACTTC
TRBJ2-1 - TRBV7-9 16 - CASSSRDEGEHNEQFF TGTGCCAGCAGCAGCCGGGACGAGGGGGAACACAATGAGCAGTTCTTC
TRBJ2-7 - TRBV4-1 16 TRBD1 CASSQEPGQGSYEQYF TGCGCCAGCAGCCAAGAACCGGGACAGGGATCCTACGAGCAGTACTTC
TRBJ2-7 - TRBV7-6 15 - CASSLGSGGPYEQYF TGTGCCAGCAGCTTAGGGTCGGGTGGGCCCTACGAGCAGTACTTC
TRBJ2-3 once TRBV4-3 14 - CASSQAGEIDTQYF TGCGCCAGCAGCCAAGCCGGGGAAATAGATACGCAGTATTTT
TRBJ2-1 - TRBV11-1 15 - CASSWMGARDREQFF TGTGCCAGCAGCTGGATGGGGGCCCGGGATAGGGAGCAGTTCTTC
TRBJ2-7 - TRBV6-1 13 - CASSEVAGNEQYF TGTGCCAGCAGTGAAGTGGCAGGGAACGAGCAGTACTTC
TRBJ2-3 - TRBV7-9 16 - CASSPSLATSTDTQYF TGTGCCAGCAGCCCGTCTTTAGCGACTAGCACAGATACGCAGTATTTT
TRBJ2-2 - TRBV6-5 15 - CASSYQTGNTGELFF TGTGCCAGCAGTTACCAGACAGGGAACACCGGGGAGCTGTTTTTT
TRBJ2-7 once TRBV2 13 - CATRGTGTYEQYF TGTGCCACCAGGGGTACAGGGACCTACGAGCAGTACTTC
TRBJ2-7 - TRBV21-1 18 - CASSTHPPSLRELWEQYF TGTGCCAGCAGCACCCACCCCCCCAGTCTCAGGGAGCTCTGGGAGCAGTACTTC
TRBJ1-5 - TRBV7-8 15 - CASSLARISNQPQHF TGTGCCAGCAGCTTAGCGAGGATTAGCAATCAGCCCCAGCATTTT
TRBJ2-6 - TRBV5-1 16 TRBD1 CASSDRADSGANVLTF TGCGCCAGTTCCGACAGGGCGGACTCTGGGGCCAACGTCCTGACTTTC
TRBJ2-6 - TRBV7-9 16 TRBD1 CASSSDRGPNNNVLTF TGTGCCAGCAGTTCGGACAGGGGCCCAAACAACAACGTCCTGACTTTC
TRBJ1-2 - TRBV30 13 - CAWSVTSVDGYTF TGTGCCTGGAGTGTAACCTCAGTTGATGGCTACACCTTC
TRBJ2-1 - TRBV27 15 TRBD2 CASTYGTSSYNEQFF TGTGCCAGCACATACGGGACTAGCTCCTACAATGAGCAGTTCTTC
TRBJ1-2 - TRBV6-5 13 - CASSYSTGNGYTF TGTGCCAGCAGTTACTCTACAGGGAATGGCTACACCTTC
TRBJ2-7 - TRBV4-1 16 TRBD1 CASSHRGQGVGYEQYF TGCGCCAGCAGCCACCGGGGACAGGGGGTGGGTTACGAGCAGTACTTC
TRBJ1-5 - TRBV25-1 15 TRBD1 CASSPAGQGNQPQHF TGTGCCAGCTCCCCAGCGGGACAGGGAAATCAGCCCCAGCATTTT
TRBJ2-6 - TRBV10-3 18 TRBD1 CAISPVRDSPSGANVLTF TGTGCCATCAGTCCCGTCCGGGACAGTCCCTCTGGGGCCAACGTCCTGACTTTC
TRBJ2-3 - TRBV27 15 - CASSQNGNQADTQYF TGTGCCAGCAGCCAAAACGGGAACCAAGCAGATACGCAGTATTTT
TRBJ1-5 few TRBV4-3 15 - CASSQDGGISQPQHF TGCGCCAGCAGCCAAGATGGAGGGATCAGTCAGCCCCAGCATTTT
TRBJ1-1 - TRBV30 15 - CAWWGYREQNTEAFF TGTGCCTGGTGGGGCTATCGGGAACAGAACACTGAAGCTTTCTTT